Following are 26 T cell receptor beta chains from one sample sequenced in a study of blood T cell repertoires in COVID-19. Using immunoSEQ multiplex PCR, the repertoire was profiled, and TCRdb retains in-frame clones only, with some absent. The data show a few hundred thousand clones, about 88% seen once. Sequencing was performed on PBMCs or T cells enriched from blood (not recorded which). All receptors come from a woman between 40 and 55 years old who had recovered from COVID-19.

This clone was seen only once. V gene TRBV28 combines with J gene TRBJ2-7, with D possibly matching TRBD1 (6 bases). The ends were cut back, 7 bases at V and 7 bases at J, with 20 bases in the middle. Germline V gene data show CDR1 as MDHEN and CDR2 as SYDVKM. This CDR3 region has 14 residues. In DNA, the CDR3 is TGTGCCAGCAAGCTATCAGGGGCCCAGGGGGAGCAGTACTTC. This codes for CASKLSGAQGEQYF.

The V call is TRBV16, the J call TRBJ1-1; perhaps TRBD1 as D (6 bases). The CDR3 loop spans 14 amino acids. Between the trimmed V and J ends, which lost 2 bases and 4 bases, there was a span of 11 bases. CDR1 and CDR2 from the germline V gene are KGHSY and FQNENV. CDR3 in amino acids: CASSQRDILTEAFF. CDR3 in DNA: TGTGCCAGCAGCCAAAGGGACATTCTCACTGAAGCTTTCTTT.

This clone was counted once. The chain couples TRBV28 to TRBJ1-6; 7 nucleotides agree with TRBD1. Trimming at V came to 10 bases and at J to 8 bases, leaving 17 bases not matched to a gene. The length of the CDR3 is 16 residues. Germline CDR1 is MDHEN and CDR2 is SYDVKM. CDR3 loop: CATTTGAKGSDSPLHF. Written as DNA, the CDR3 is TGTGCCACCACTACAGGGGCCAAGGGAAGTGATTCACCCCTCCACTTT.

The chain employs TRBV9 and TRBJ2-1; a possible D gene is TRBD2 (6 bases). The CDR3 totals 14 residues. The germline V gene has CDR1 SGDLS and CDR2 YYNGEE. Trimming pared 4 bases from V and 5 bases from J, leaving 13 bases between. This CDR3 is CASSTGDMNNEQFF. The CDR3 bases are TGTGCCAGCAGCACGGGAGATATGAACAATGAGCAGTTCTTC.

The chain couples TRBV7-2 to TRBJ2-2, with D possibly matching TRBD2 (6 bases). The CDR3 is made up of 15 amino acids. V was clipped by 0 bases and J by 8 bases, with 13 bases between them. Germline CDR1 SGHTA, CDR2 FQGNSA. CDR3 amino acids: CASSLAGGTAGELFF. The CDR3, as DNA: TGTGCCAGCAGCTTAGCTGGAGGGACTGCAGGGGAGCTGTTTTTT.

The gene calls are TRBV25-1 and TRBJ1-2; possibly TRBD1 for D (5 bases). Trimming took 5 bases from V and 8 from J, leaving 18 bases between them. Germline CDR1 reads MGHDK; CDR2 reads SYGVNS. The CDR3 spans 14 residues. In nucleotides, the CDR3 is TGTGCCAGCAGTAGGCAGGAGGGGCAAGGGGGCTACACCTTC. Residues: CASSRQEGQGGYTF.

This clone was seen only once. In DNA, the CDR3 is TGTGCCAGCAGCCCCCCGGGACTAGCGGACCAAGAGACCCAGTACTTC. Translation: CASSPPGLADQETQYF. The gene calls are TRBV3-1 (or the pseudogene TRBV3-2) and TRBJ2-5; the match to TRBD2 covers 11 bases. Looked up from germline, CDR1 is LGHDT and CDR2 is YNNKEL (reference sequence). The CDR3 runs 16 residues. V shed 4 bases and J 0 bases; nucleotides not matched to a gene: 4.

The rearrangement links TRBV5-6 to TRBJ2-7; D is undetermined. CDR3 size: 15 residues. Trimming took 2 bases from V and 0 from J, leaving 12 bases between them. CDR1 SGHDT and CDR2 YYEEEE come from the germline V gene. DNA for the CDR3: TGTGCCAGCAGCTTCACAAGGAGACCCTCCTACGAGCAGTACTTC. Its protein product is CASSFTRRPSYEQYF.

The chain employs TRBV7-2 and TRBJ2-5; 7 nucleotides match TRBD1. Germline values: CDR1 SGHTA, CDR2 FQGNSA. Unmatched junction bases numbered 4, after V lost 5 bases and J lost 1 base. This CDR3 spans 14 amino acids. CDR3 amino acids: CASSPDRAQETQYF. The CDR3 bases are TGTGCCAGCAGCCCCGACAGGGCCCAAGAGACCCAGTACTTC.

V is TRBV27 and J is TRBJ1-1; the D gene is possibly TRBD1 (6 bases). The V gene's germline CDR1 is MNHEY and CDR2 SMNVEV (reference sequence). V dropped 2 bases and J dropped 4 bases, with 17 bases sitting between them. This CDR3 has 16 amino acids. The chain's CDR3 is CASSLHLTGPRTEAFF. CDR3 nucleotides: TGTGCCAGCAGTTTACACCTTACAGGGCCTCGCACTGAAGCTTTCTTT.

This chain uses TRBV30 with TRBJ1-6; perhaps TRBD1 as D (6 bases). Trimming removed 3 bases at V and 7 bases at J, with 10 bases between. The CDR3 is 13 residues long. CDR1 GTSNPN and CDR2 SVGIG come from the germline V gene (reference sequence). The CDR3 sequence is CAWSGRGNSPLHF. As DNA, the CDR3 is TGTGCCTGGAGCGGCAGGGGCAATTCACCCCTCCACTTT.

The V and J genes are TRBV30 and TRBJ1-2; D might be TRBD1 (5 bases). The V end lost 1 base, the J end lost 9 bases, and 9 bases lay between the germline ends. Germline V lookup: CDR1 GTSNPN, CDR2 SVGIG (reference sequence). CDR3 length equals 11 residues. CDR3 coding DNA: TGTGCCTGGAGTGCCGACAGACGCTACACCTTC. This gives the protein CAWSADRRYTF.

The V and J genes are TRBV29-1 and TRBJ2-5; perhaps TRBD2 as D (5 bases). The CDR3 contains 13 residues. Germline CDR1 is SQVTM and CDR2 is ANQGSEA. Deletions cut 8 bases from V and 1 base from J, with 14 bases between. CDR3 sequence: CSSAPGSQETQYF. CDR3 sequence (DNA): TGCAGCTCAGCTCCGGGAAGCCAAGAGACCCAGTACTTC. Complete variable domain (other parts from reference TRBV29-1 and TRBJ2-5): SAVISQKPSRDICQRGTSLTIQCQVDSQVTMMFWYRQQPGQSLTLIATANQGSEATYESGFVIDKFPISRPNLTFSTLTVSNMSPEDSSIYLCSSAPGSQETQYFGPGTRLLVL.

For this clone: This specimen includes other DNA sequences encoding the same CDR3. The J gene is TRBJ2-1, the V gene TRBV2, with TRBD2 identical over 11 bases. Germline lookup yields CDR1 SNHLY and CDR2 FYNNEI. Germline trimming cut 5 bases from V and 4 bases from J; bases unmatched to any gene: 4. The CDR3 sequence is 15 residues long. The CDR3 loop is CASSSGTSGYNEQFF. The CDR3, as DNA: TGTGCCAGCAGTTCCGGGACTAGCGGTTACAATGAGCAGTTCTTC.

CDR3 bases: TGTGCCAGCAGAGGGACAGGAGAAAACTATGGCTACACCTTC. Translation gives CASRGTGENYGYTF. J is TRBJ1-2 and V is TRBV7-9, with 8 positions matching TRBD1. The ends lost 6 bases at V and 2 bases at J; junction bases unmatched: 5. The CDR3 totals 14 residues. CDR1 and CDR2 (germline): SEHNR, FQNEAQ (reference sequence). The whole variable domain, filled in from reference TRBV7-9 and TRBJ1-2, reads DTGVSQNPRHKITKRGQNVTFRCDPISEHNRLYWYRQTLGQGPEFLTYFQNEAQLEKSRLLSDRFSAERPKGSFSTLEIQRTEQGDSAMYLCASRGTGENYGYTFGSGTRLTVV.

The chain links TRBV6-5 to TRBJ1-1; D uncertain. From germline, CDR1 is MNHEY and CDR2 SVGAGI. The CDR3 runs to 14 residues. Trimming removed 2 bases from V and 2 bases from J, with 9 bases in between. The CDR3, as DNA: TGTGCCAGCAGTTACGAGGAGTACAACACTGAAGCTTTCTTT. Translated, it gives CASSYEEYNTEAFF.

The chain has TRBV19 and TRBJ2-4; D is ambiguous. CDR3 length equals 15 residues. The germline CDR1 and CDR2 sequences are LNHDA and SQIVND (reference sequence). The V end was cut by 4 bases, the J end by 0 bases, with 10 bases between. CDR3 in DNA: TGTGCCAGTAGTACCCCCCTTGTAGCCAAAAACATTCAGTACTTC. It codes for CASSTPLVAKNIQYF.

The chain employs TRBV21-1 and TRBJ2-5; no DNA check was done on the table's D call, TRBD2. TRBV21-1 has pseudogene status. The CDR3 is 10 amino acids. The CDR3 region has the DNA TGTGCCAGCAGCCCGTCTACCCAGTACTTC. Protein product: CASSPSTQYF.

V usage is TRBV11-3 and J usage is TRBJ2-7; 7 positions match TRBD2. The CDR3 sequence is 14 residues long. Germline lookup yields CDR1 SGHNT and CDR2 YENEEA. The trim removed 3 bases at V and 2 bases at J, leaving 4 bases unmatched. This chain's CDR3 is CASSFGGVTYEQYF. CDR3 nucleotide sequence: TGTGCCAGCAGCTTTGGGGGGGTAACCTACGAGCAGTACTTC.

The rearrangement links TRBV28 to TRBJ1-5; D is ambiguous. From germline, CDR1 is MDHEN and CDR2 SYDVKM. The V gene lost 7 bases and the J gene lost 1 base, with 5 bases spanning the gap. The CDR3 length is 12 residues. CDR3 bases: TGTGCCAGCACGGGGAGCAATCAGCCCCAGCATTTT. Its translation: CASTGSNQPQHF.

CDR3 loop: CAARSGGTEAFF. The CDR3, as DNA: TGTGCAGCCCGGTCGGGGGGCACTGAAGCTTTCTTT. The J gene is TRBJ1-1, the V gene TRBV12-2. TRBV12-2 is described as a pseudogene. This CDR3 has 12 residues.

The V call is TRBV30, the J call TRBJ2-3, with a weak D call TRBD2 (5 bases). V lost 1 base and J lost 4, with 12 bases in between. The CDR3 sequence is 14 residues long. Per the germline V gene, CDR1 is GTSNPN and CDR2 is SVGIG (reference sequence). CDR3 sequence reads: CAWSGTGFADTQYF. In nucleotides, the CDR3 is TGTGCCTGGAGTGGAACGGGGTTCGCAGATACGCAGTATTTT.

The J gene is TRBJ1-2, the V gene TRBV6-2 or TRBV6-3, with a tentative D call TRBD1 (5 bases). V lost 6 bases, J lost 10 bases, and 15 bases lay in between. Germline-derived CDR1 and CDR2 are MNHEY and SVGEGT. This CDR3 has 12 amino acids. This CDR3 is CASSLSAGDYTF. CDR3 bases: TGTGCCAGCAGCTTATCAGCGGGGGACTACACCTTC.

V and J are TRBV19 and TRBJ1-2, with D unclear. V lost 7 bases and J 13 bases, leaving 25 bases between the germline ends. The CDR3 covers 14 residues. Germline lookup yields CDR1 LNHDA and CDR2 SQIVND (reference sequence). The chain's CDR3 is CASISGQAQVNSTF. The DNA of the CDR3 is TGTGCCAGTATCAGCGGCCAAGCTCAGGTTAATAGCACCTTC.

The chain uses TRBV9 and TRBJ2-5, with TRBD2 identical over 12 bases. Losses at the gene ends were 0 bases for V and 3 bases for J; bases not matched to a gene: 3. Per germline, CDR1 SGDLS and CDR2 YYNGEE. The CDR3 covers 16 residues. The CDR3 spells CASSVAGLAGKETQYF. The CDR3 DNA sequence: TGTGCCAGCAGCGTAGCAGGACTAGCGGGGAAAGAGACCCAGTACTTC.

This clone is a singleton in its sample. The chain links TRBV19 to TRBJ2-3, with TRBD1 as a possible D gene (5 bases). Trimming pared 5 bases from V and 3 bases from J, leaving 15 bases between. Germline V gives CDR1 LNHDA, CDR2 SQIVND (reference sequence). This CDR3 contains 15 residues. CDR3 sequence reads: CASSLGASGTDTQYF. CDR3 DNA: TGTGCCAGTAGTCTAGGGGCTTCAGGAACAGATACGCAGTATTTT.